The 29 T cell receptor beta chains given below trace back to one sample, sequenced in a study of blood T cell repertoires in COVID-19. The assay was immunoSEQ multiplex PCR, and TCRdb's table has in-frame clones only and misses some. The repertoire holds over 450,000 clones, with 85% to 90% as singletons. Sequencing was performed on peripheral blood. The receptors stem from a man between 18 and 29 years old with COVID-19, enrolled during active disease.

This chain connects TRBV7-9 to TRBJ2-5, with 9 bases that match TRBD2. The trim removed 1 base at V and 5 bases at J, leaving 17 bases unmatched. The length of the CDR3 is 19 residues. Looked up from germline, CDR1 is SEHNR and CDR2 is FQNEAQ (reference sequence). The CDR3 bases are TGTGCCAGCAGCTTAGGTGTTCTCACCCGAATCAGCGGGGGGGAGACCCAGTACTTC. Residues: CASSLGVLTRISGGETQYF. The full variable domain, with the rest looked up from reference TRBV7-9 and TRBJ2-5, is DTGVSQNPRHKITKRGQNVTFRCDPISEHNRLYWYRQTLGQGPEFLTYFQNEAQLEKSRLLSDRFSAERPKGSFSTLEIQRTEQGDSAMYLCASSLGVLTRISGGETQYFGPGTRLLVL.

This clone was found once. V and J are TRBV2 and TRBJ1-5; a possible D gene is TRBD1 (5 bases). Germline V gene sequence: CDR1 SNHLY, CDR2 FYNNEI. The CDR3 is 13 residues long. The CDR3 here is CASQSPGRQPQHF. The CDR3 DNA is TGTGCTAGCCAATCCCCAGGGCGACAGCCCCAGCATTTT.

This clone was counted between two and nine times. The DNA for the CDR3 is TGCGCCAGCAGCCAAACTAGCGGGAACACCGGGGAGCTGTTTTTT. Translation gives CASSQTSGNTGELFF. V and J are TRBV5-1 and TRBJ2-2; 8 nucleotides match TRBD2. Germline V gene lookup returns CDR1 SGHRS and CDR2 YFSETQ. V lost 4 bases and J lost 1; bases outside the gene matches: 3. This CDR3 is 15 amino acids long.

The chain has TRBV27 and TRBJ2-7; D is unclear. V was cut by 6 bases and J by 3 bases, with 9 bases left in between. This CDR3 spans 12 amino acids. Germline loops: CDR1 MNHEY, CDR2 SMNVEV (reference sequence). The CDR3 region is CASRTTNYEQYF. In nucleotides, the CDR3 is TGTGCCAGCAGAACTACCAACTACGAGCAGTACTTC.

This clone was observed once. The V call is TRBV10-1, the J call TRBJ2-7, with no clear D. This CDR3 comprises 12 residues. The germline V gene has CDR1 WNHNN and CDR2 SYGVQD (reference sequence). V lost 4 bases and J lost 6, with 10 bases in between. CDR3 nucleotides: TGCGCCAGCAGTGTCGGGTTCGGCGAGCAGTACTTC. As protein: CASSVGFGEQYF.

The chain employs TRBV27 and TRBJ2-7; TRBD2 agrees at 12 bases. Germline CDR1 is MNHEY and CDR2 is SMNVEV (reference sequence). The V gene end was trimmed by 5 bases and the J gene end by 7 bases; junction bases not matched to a gene: 12. CDR3 length: 16 amino acids. In nucleotides, the CDR3 is TGTGCCAGCAGTATCTCCTCTAGCGGGGGGGCAAGTGAGCAGTACTTC. As protein: CASSISSSGGASEQYF.

This chain connects TRBV27 to TRBJ1-1; D unclear. The CDR3 is made up of 15 amino acids. The V gene's germline CDR1 is MNHEY and CDR2 SMNVEV (reference sequence). V shed 0 bases and J shed 8 bases, with 16 bases lying between them. The CDR3, as DNA: TGTGCCAGCAGTTTATCGGGTTGGGTGAGGGCAGAAGCTTTCTTT. Translated, it gives CASSLSGWVRAEAFF.

This clone was observed once. The CDR3: CATSRGPGQGYSNQPQHF. In DNA form, the CDR3 reads TGTGCCACCAGCAGAGGACCAGGACAGGGGTATAGCAATCAGCCCCAGCATTTT. The chain links TRBV15 to TRBJ1-5, with 9 positions matching TRBD1. Germline CDR1 is LNHNV and CDR2 is YYDKDF (reference sequence). This CDR3 region has 18 residues. The V segment lost 1 base and the J segment 0 bases; nucleotides outside the gene matches: 7.

V gene TRBV25-1 combines with J gene TRBJ2-2; perhaps TRBD2 as D (6 bases). The length of the CDR3 is 17 residues. V was shortened by 1 base and J by 1 base, with 13 bases between the two germline ends. Looked up from germline, CDR1 is MGHDK and CDR2 is SYGVNS. The CDR3 DNA reads TGTGCCAGCAGTGAATTGGGAGGATCCTTGAACACCGGGGAGCTGTTTTTT. Translating gives CASSELGGSLNTGELFF.

V and J are TRBV24-1 and TRBJ2-7, with a possible D match to TRBD2 (6 bases). CDR3 size: 13 residues. V was shortened by 4 bases and J by 4 bases, with 10 bases between the two germline ends. From germline, CDR1 is KGHDR and CDR2 SFDVKD. The DNA of the CDR3 is TGTGCCACCAGTGAGTCGGGAGTTTACGAGCAGTACTTC. It encodes CATSESGVYEQYF.

The CDR3 region is CSVTGTGNYEQYF. The DNA of the CDR3 is TGCAGCGTAACCGGGACAGGGAATTACGAGCAGTACTTC. The chain recombines TRBV29-1 with TRBJ2-7, with 9 bases aligning to TRBD1. After removal of 6 bases from V and 4 bases from J, the junction contained 7 bases not matched to a gene. The germline V gene encodes CDR1 SQVTM and CDR2 ANQGSEA. This CDR3 contains 13 residues.

The V gene is TRBV9, the J gene TRBJ2-3; TRBD2 matches 9 bases. This CDR3 region has 14 residues. Unmatched junction bases numbered 2, after V lost 0 bases and J lost 6 bases. Germline assignment: CDR1 SGDLS and CDR2 YYNGEE. Here the CDR3 DNA reads TGTGCCAGCAGCGTAGAAAGCGGGAGGGATACGCAGTATTTT. Its translation: CASSVESGRDTQYF.

This clone appeared a single time. J is TRBJ2-3 and V is TRBV27, with 7 bases lining up with TRBD1. The J segment lost 3 bases and the V segment lost 6 bases, leaving 6 bases of the junction unmatched. CDR1 MNHEY and CDR2 SMNVEV come from the germline V gene (reference sequence). This CDR3 spans 14 amino acids. The CDR3 DNA sequence: TGTGCCAGCAGCGATCCCAGGGGGACAGATACGCAGTATTTT. Encoded protein: CASSDPRGTDTQYF.

V usage is TRBV6-5 and J usage is TRBJ1-1, with 10 bases aligning to TRBD1. This CDR3 spans 14 amino acids. V trimming: 7 bases; J trimming: 5 bases; junction bases outside the gene matches: 7. Looked up from germline, CDR1 is MNHEY and CDR2 is SVGAGI. The CDR3 DNA reads TGTGCCAGCAACCCCCGGACAGGGGGGACTGAAGCTTTCTTT. Its protein is CASNPRTGGTEAFF.

This chain connects TRBV7-8 to TRBJ2-2; perhaps TRBD1 as D (5 bases). Germline V gives CDR1 SGHVS, CDR2 FQNEAQ. The CDR3 length is 17 residues. V was trimmed by 2 bases and J by 5 bases, leaving 18 bases between them. CDR3 sequence reads: CASSLHPNDRWTGELFF. The CDR3 DNA reads TGTGCCAGCAGCTTACATCCGAACGACAGATGGACCGGGGAGCTGTTTTTT.

The chain carries TRBV29-1 and TRBJ2-5, with 9 bases identical to TRBD2. V lost 8 bases, J lost 5 bases, and 12 bases stayed unmatched. CDR1 and CDR2 from the germline V gene are SQVTM and ANQGSEA. The CDR3 runs 14 residues. In nucleotides, the CDR3 is TGCAGCACCCAACCGGGACTAGCCTCGGAGACCCAGTACTTC. As protein: CSTQPGLASETQYF. Drawing the rest from reference TRBV29-1 and TRBJ2-5, the complete variable domain is SAVISQKPSRDICQRGTSLTIQCQVDSQVTMMFWYRQQPGQSLTLIATANQGSEATYESGFVIDKFPISRPNLTFSTLTVSNMSPEDSSIYLCSTQPGLASETQYFGPGTRLLVL.

The V and J genes are TRBV5-4 and TRBJ1-1, with D tentatively TRBD1 (6 bases). The CDR3 loop spans 14 amino acids. Germline V CDR1 and CDR2: SGHNT, YYREEE (reference sequence). The V end lost 4 bases, the J end lost 3 bases, and 13 bases lay between the germline ends. The CDR3 sequence: CASSPKGGDTEAFF. The CDR3 DNA reads TGTGCCAGCAGCCCGAAGGGGGGGGACACTGAAGCTTTCTTT.

This chain uses TRBV19 with TRBJ2-3, with a weak D call TRBD2 (7 bases). V lost 8 bases, J lost 2 bases, and 17 bases lay in between. This CDR3 region has 15 residues. Germline V gives CDR1 LNHDA, CDR2 SQIVND (reference sequence). This CDR3 is CASQLGGRITDTQYF. The CDR3 bases are TGTGCCAGTCAACTCGGGGGGCGGATCACAGATACGCAGTATTTT.

This rearrangement joins TRBV29-1 to TRBJ2-2, with D hard to call. Per the germline V gene, CDR1 is SQVTM and CDR2 is ANQGSEA. V was trimmed by 2 bases and J by 6 bases, leaving 7 bases between them. The CDR3 runs to 12 residues. Here the CDR3 reads CSVEWSAGELFF. In DNA form, the CDR3 reads TGCAGCGTTGAATGGTCAGCCGGGGAGCTGTTTTTT.

The V call is TRBV28, the J call TRBJ2-5; 7 nucleotides align to TRBD2. V dropped 7 bases and J dropped 5; count of bases not matched to a gene: 16. This CDR3 region has 16 residues. CDR1 and CDR2 (germline): MDHEN, SYDVKM. The CDR3 region has the DNA TGTGCCAGCACACCCCCGGGACTAAGCTCGGGGGAGACCCAGTACTTC. It translates to CASTPPGLSSGETQYF.

The chain is built from TRBV5-5 and TRBJ2-1; 8 nucleotides align to TRBD2. The germline gives CDR1 SGHKS, CDR2 YYEKEE (reference sequence). With V trimmed by 0 bases and J by 7 bases, 12 bases remained unmatched. CDR3 size: 17 residues. The CDR3 region has the DNA TGTGCCAGCAGCTTGGCCGCTGGTAGCGGGAATGTTAATGAGCAGTTCTTC. This encodes CASSLAAGSGNVNEQFF.

The table lists this clone with a count of one. This chain links TRBV30 with TRBJ2-3; no reliable D call. CDR1 is GTSNPN and CDR2 is SVGIG in the germline V gene (reference sequence). Trimming cost V 0 bases and J 2 bases, with 6 bases left between them. The CDR3 length is 13 residues. This CDR3 is CAWSVTATDTQYF. The CDR3 DNA follows: TGTGCCTGGAGTGTCACAGCCACAGATACGCAGTATTTT.

The chain joins TRBV7-3 to TRBJ2-5; maybe TRBD1 (6 bases). The CDR3 loop spans 18 amino acids. V was trimmed by 1 base and J by 5 bases, leaving 23 bases between them. Germline V gene lookup returns CDR1 SGHTA and CDR2 FQGTGA. For the CDR3, the DNA is TGTGCCAGCAGCTTAAGGGGTTCCCGGCAGGGGTCTACCGAGACCCAGTACTTC. The encoded protein is CASSLRGSRQGSTETQYF.

The CDR3 is CASRDGGQNIQYF. In nucleotides, the CDR3 is TGTGCCAGCAGGGACGGGGGTCAAAACATTCAGTACTTC. The rearrangement links TRBV6-5 to TRBJ2-4; D is possibly TRBD2 (6 bases). Trimming shortened V by 6 bases and J by 5 bases, and 11 bases separated the two germline ends. Germline lookup yields CDR1 MNHEY and CDR2 SVGAGI. The length of the CDR3 is 13 residues.

The chain employs TRBV5-4 and TRBJ2-1, with D possibly being TRBD2 (6 bases). V lost 3 bases, J lost 7 bases, and 14 bases lay in between. Germline CDR1 reads SGHNT; CDR2 reads YYREEE (reference sequence). This CDR3 has 14 amino acids. CDR3 amino acids: CASSYGLGGNEQFF. The CDR3, as DNA: TGTGCCAGCAGCTATGGTCTAGGAGGGAATGAGCAGTTCTTC.

J is TRBJ2-1 and V is TRBV12-5, with 7 bases aligning to TRBD2. V lost 8 bases to trimming and J lost 4 bases; unmatched junction nucleotides: 8. CDR3 length: 14 residues. Per germline, CDR1 LGHNT and CDR2 FRNRAP. CDR3 residues: CASKEWGGYNEQFF. The CDR3 nucleotides read TGTGCTAGTAAGGAGTGGGGGGGTTACAATGAGCAGTTCTTC.

In DNA, the CDR3 is TGTGCCATCAGTGAGGGCCGGGAGGCCTATCAGCCCCAGCATTTT. It encodes CAISEGREAYQPQHF. The V call is TRBV10-3, the J call TRBJ1-5, with D uncertain. Germline loops: CDR1 ENHRY, CDR2 SYGVKD. This CDR3 has 15 residues. Between the trimmed V and J ends, which lost 2 bases and 5 bases, there was a span of 13 bases.

A few counts support this clone. J is TRBJ2-7 and V is TRBV7-9; D is uncertain. V lost 5 bases, J lost 0 bases, and 8 bases lay in between. CDR1 and CDR2 (germline): SEHNR, FQNEAQ (reference sequence). This CDR3 spans 13 amino acids. The CDR3 reads CASSPRSSYEQYF. CDR3 bases: TGTGCCAGCAGCCCGAGGAGCTCCTACGAGCAGTACTTC.

V is TRBV7-6 and J is TRBJ2-1, with 10 nucleotides matching TRBD1. The germline V gene encodes CDR1 SGHVS and CDR2 FNYEAQ. This CDR3 contains 13 residues. After removal of 5 bases from V and 13 bases from J, the junction contained 8 bases not matched to a gene. The CDR3 region is CASSPPGTGVQFF. CDR3 coding DNA: TGTGCCAGCAGCCCACCCGGGACAGGGGTACAGTTCTTC.